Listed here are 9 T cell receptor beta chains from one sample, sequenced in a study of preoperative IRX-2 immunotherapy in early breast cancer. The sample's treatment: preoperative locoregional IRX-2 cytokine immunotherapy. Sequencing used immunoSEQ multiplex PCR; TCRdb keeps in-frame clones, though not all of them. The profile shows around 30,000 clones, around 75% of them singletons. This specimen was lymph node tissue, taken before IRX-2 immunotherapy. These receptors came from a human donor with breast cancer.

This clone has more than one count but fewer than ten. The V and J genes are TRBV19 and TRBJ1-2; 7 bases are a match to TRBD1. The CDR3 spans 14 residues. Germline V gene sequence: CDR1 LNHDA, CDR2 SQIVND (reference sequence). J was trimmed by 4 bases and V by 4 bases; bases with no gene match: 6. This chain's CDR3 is CASSRDSTLYGYTF. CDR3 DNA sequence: TGTGCCAGTAGTAGGGACAGCACGCTCTATGGCTACACCTTC.

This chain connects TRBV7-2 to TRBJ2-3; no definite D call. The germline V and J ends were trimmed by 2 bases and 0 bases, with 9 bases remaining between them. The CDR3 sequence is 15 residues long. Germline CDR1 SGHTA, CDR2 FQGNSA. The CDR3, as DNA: TGTGCCAGCAGCTTAAACTCGGCTAGCACAGATACGCAGTATTTT. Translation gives CASSLNSASTDTQYF.

The CDR3 DNA reads as TGTGCCAGCAGACCGGGACAGTTATCCCAGCCCCAGCATTTT. Its translation: CASRPGQLSQPQHF. The V call is TRBV6-8, the J call TRBJ1-5; the match to TRBD1 covers 7 bases. With 6 bases clipped from V and 7 bases from J, the junction kept 9 bases outside the gene matches. The CDR3 loop spans 14 amino acids. Looked up from germline, CDR1 is MNHGY and CDR2 is SAAAGT.

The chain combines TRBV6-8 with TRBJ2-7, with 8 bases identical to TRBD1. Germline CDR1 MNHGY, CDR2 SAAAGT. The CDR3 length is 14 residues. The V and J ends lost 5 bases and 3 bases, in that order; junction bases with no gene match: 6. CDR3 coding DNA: TGTGCCAGCAGTGGAGGACAGGGAGACTACGAGCAGTACTTC. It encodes CASSGGQGDYEQYF.

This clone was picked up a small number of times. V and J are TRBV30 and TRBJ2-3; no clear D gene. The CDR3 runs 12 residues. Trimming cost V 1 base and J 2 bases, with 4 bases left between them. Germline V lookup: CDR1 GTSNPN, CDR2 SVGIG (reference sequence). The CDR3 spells CAWSALTDTQYF. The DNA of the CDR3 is TGTGCCTGGAGTGCCCTCACAGATACGCAGTATTTT.

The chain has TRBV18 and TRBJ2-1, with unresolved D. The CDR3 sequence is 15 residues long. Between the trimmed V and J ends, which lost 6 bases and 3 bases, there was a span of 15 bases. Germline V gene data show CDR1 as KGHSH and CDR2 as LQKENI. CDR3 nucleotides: TGTGCCAGCTCCCCGGCTCCCGGGTACTACAATGAGCAGTTCTTC. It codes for CASSPAPGYYNEQFF.

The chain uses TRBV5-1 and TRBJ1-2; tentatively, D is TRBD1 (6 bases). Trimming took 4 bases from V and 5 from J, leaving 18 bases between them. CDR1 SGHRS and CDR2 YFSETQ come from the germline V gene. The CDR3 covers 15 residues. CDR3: CASSQPSDSSYGYTF. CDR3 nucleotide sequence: TGCGCCAGCAGCCAGCCCTCGGACAGTTCATATGGCTACACCTTC.

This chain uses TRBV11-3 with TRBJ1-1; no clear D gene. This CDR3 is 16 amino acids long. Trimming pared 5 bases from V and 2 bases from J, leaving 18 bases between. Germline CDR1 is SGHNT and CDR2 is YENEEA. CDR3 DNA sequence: TGTGCCAGCAGCGCGGTGGGCTGGCGGGGAAACACTGAAGCTTTCTTT. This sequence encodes CASSAVGWRGNTEAFF.

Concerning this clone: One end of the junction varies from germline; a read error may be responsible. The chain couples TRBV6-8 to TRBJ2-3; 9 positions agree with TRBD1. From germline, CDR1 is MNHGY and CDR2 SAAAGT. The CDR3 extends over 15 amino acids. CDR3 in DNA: TGTGCCATCAGTAGACAGGGGGGATACACAGATACGCAGTATTTT. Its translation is CAISRQGGYTDTQYF.